The entry below gives a single TCR beta chain sequence along with its context. The antigen is not known. This sample was taken from a study of cytomegalovirus exposure and HLA in healthy donors. Notes on the study in general: Rarity held for most TCR sequences, but there were some public TCRs that occurred in many donors. A list of 150 to 200 TCR beta chains associated with cytomegalovirus was given.

TCRdb keeps only in-frame clones here, not all; method: immunoSEQ multiplex PCR. Of over 200,000 clones listed, about nine tenths are singletons. The CDR3 loop spans 15 amino acids. Germline V lookup: CDR1 LNHNV, CDR2 YYDKDF (reference sequence). J was trimmed by 6 bases and V by 0 bases; bases with no gene match: 7. This chain links TRBV15 with TRBJ1-2, with 7 bases matching TRBD1. Sequenced: PBMCs. The source is a woman under 30 in good health and CMV-seropositive. This chain's CDR3 is CATSRDGGGLDGYTF. Here the CDR3 DNA reads TGTGCCACCAGCAGAGATGGAGGGGGCCTCGATGGCTACACCTTC.